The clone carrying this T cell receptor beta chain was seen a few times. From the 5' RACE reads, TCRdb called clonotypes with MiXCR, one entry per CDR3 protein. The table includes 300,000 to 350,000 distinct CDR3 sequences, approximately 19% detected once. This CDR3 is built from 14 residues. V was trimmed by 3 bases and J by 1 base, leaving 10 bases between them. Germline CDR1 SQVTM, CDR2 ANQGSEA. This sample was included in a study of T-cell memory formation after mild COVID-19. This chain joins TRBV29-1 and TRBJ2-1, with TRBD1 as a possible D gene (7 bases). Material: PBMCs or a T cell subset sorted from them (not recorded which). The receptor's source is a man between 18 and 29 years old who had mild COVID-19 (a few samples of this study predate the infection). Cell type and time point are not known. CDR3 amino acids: CSVDRGTSYNEQFF. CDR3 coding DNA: TGCAGCGTTGACAGGGGGACTTCCTACAATGAGCAGTTCTTC.